This T cell receptor beta chain was documented in a study of blood T cell repertoires in COVID-19. The wider study: The samples span acute and convalescent COVID-19 from the United States, Italy and Spain. In each case, the material was cDNA or gDNA derived from T cells, B-cell-depleted T cells, or PBMCs.

Original processing methods: Reference gene primer amplification gave estimated nucleated cell counts. Here immunoSEQ multiplex PCR was the method, and the copy in TCRdb shows in-frame clones only, minus some. The V and J calls and clone size were taken over from that table, and D and trimming were inferred from the DNA. The repertoire holds roughly 100,000 clones, around 90% seen once, with about 8% in the top ten. The CDR3 is 15 residues long. Germline CDR1 and CDR2: SGHDT and YYEEEE. With V trimmed by 2 bases and J by 8 bases, 11 bases remained unmatched. The specimen sequenced was peripheral blood. The chain uses TRBV5-6 and TRBJ2-3, with 7 bases identical to TRBD2. The source of this sequence is a woman in her 70s with acute or convalescent COVID-19. CDR3 nucleotides: TGTGCCAGCAGCTTTACTAGCGCGTCGGGTGGTACGCAGTATTTT. This sequence encodes CASSFTSASGGTQYF.